This T cell receptor (beta chain) was captured in a study of cytomegalovirus exposure and HLA in healthy donors. Method: immunoSEQ multiplex PCR; TCRdb's copy keeps in-frame clones and lacks some. The data contain roughly 300,000 clones, over 75% of them singletons. CDR1 and CDR2 (germline): MGHRA, YSYEKL. Trimming left V 0 bases short and J 5 bases short, with 14 bases between. This CDR3 spans 15 amino acids. General study results and limits: Cytomegalovirus association was assigned to about 150 TCR beta chains. Generally TCR sequences proved uncommon, though certain public TCRs appeared in numerous donors.

Comments on this clone: Antigen unknown.

The V call is TRBV4-1, the J call TRBJ2-7; maybe TRBD2 (5 bases). Sequenced input: PBMCs. The clonotype originates from a woman in her late teens or twenties in good health and CMV-seronegative. The CDR3 DNA reads TGCGCCAGCAGCCAAGAACCCTTGAGGGCCCACGAGCAGTACTTC. This translates into CASSQEPLRAHEQYF.